The next 27 T cell receptor beta chains were all read from a single sample in a study of PD-L1 blockade in urothelial cancer. Generated by immunoSEQ multiplex PCR, the TCRdb table keeps only in-frame clones and is missing some. In the table there are 50,000 to 65,000 clones, nearly 85% of which are singletons. The material sequenced was PBMCs, taken around atezolizumab (anti-PD-L1) treatment. These receptors were collected from a man between 40 and 49 years old with urothelial cancer.

Within the sample, this clone is medium-sized (0.01 to 0.1%). The V and J genes are TRBV4-1 and TRBJ1-5; 8 bases match TRBD1. Losses at the gene ends were 2 bases for V and 7 bases for J; bases not matched to a gene: 10. CDR1 is MGHRA and CDR2 is YSYEKL in the germline V gene. The CDR3 totals 16 residues. CDR3 sequence: CASSQTSLRGPQPQHF. In DNA, the CDR3 is TGCGCCAGCAGCCAAACTTCACTCAGGGGGCCACAGCCCCAGCATTTT.

In its sample, this clone was seen once. V and J are TRBV4-2 and TRBJ1-2, with D perhaps matching TRBD1 (6 bases). The CDR3 loop spans 15 amino acids. Trimming stripped 4 bases from V and 8 bases from J, with 20 bases between. Germline V lookup: CDR1 LGHNA, CDR2 YNFKEQ. This chain's CDR3 is CASSPEGGPSLGYTF. As DNA, the CDR3 is TGTGCCAGCAGCCCCGAAGGGGGACCATCCTTAGGCTACACCTTC.

The CDR3 region has the DNA TGTGCTAGTGGTCACTCCGTTGGGGGGGATGGCTACACCTTC. Its protein is CASGHSVGGDGYTF. V usage is TRBV12-5 and J usage is TRBJ1-2, with D tentatively TRBD1 (5 bases). Germline CDR1 LGHNT, CDR2 FRNRAP. This CDR3 is built from 14 residues. V was pared by 5 bases and J by 6 bases, with 16 bases between.

V and J are TRBV27 and TRBJ1-1; TRBD1 matches 10 bases. V gave up 8 bases and J gave up 4 bases; unmatched junction bases: 7. Germline CDR1 and CDR2: MNHEY and SMNVEV (reference sequence). The CDR3 extends over 14 amino acids. As DNA, the CDR3 is TGTGCCAGCGCCTCGGGGGACAGGGGCACTGAAGCTTTCTTT. This sequence encodes CASASGDRGTEAFF.

CDR3 in DNA: TGTGCCAGCAGTTACCCACAATACGGCTACACCTTC. Residues: CASSYPQYGYTF. The V and J genes are TRBV6-6 and TRBJ1-2, with D uncertain. V lost 2 bases and J lost 8, with 9 bases in between. The CDR3 has 12 amino acids. Per the germline V gene, CDR1 is MNHNY and CDR2 is SVGAGI (reference sequence).

V and J are TRBV15 and TRBJ2-3; tentatively, D is TRBD1 (6 bases). CDR3 size: 17 residues. Germline lookup yields CDR1 LNHNV and CDR2 YYDKDF (reference sequence). V was cut by 3 bases and J by 2 bases, with 18 bases left in between. In DNA form, the CDR3 reads TGTGCCACCAGCAGTGCCCTAGGGGGAGCAAACACAGATACGCAGTATTTT. It specifies CATSSALGGANTDTQYF.

The rearrangement joins TRBV7-9 to TRBJ2-4, with D possibly TRBD1 on 6 matching bases. The ends were cut back, 11 bases at V and 7 bases at J, with 12 bases in the middle. CDR1 is SEHNR and CDR2 is FQNEAQ in the germline V gene (reference sequence). The CDR3 has 11 amino acids. CDR3 in amino acids: CAGSQGNIQYF. DNA of the CDR3: TGTGCCGGCTCCCAGGGGAACATTCAGTACTTC.

The V call is TRBV9, the J call TRBJ2-3; D is ambiguous. CDR3 size: 14 residues. V lost 0 bases, J lost 2 bases, and 7 bases lay in between. Germline CDR1 reads SGDLS; CDR2 reads YYNGEE. The CDR3 nucleotides read TGTGCCAGCAGCGTAGGAGGTATCACAGATACGCAGTATTTT. Its translation is CASSVGGITDTQYF.

The CDR3 sequence: CASSSDSYNEQFF. CDR3 nucleotide sequence: TGTGCCAGCAGCTCAGACAGCTACAATGAGCAGTTCTTC. The chain employs TRBV13 and TRBJ2-1; TRBD1 is a possible D gene (5 bases). The CDR3 extends over 13 amino acids. Germline CDR1 PRHDT, CDR2 FYEKMQ (reference sequence). V shed 4 bases and J shed 3 bases, with 7 bases lying between them.

This clone has just one count. This rearrangement joins TRBV5-5 to TRBJ2-7; 9 bases agree with TRBD1. From germline, CDR1 is SGHKS and CDR2 YYEKEE (reference sequence). The CDR3 covers 15 residues. The V segment lost 1 base and the J segment 4 bases; nucleotides outside the gene matches: 6. CDR3 DNA: TGTGCCAGCAGCTTGTCTGGGACAGGGCTTTACGAGCAGTACTTC. Protein product: CASSLSGTGLYEQYF.

J is TRBJ1-1 and V is TRBV25-1; no firm D call. Germline V gene sequence: CDR1 MGHDK, CDR2 SYGVNS. This CDR3 comprises 11 residues. Trimming took off 4 bases at V and 5 bases at J, with 5 bases between the two ends. The CDR3 region has the DNA TGTGCCAGCAGTGGCGGAACTGAAGCTTTCTTT. It encodes CASSGGTEAFF.

V and J are TRBV11-2 and TRBJ2-3, with 11 bases matching TRBD2. The CDR3 is 16 amino acids. Unmatched junction bases numbered 5, after V lost 5 bases and J lost 1 base. Germline loops: CDR1 SGHAT, CDR2 FQNNGV. CDR3 amino acids: CASSHGTSGRTDTQYF. The CDR3 DNA reads as TGTGCCAGCAGCCACGGGACTAGCGGACGCACAGATACGCAGTATTTT.

CDR3 in DNA: TGCAGCGTTGACCCCAGGGACAGGCAGACTGAAGCTTTCTTT. Residues: CSVDPRDRQTEAFF. V usage is TRBV29-1 and J usage is TRBJ1-1, with 8 bases matching TRBD1. After removal of 3 bases from V and 5 bases from J, the junction contained 8 bases not matched to a gene. The CDR3 is 14 residues long. Germline V gene data show CDR1 as SQVTM and CDR2 as ANQGSEA. Drawing the rest from reference TRBV29-1 and TRBJ1-1, the complete variable domain is SAVISQKPSRDICQRGTSLTIQCQVDSQVTMMFWYRQQPGQSLTLIATANQGSEATYESGFVIDKFPISRPNLTFSTLTVSNMSPEDSSIYLCSVDPRDRQTEAFFGQGTRLTVV.

The rearrangement joins TRBV19 to TRBJ2-3; 7 bases align to TRBD1. V lost 7 bases, J lost 4 bases, and 14 bases stayed unmatched. The CDR3 has 16 residues. Germline assignment: CDR1 LNHDA and CDR2 SQIVND (reference sequence). DNA of the CDR3: TGTGCCAGTAAGGTCTCCGGGACAGCAAGGGCAGATACGCAGTATTTT. It is translated as CASKVSGTARADTQYF.

The rearrangement links TRBV5-1 to TRBJ2-2; 9 nucleotides line up with TRBD1. The trim removed 4 bases at V and 7 bases at J, leaving 14 bases unmatched. This CDR3 region has 17 residues. CDR1 is SGHRS, CDR2 YFSETQ, per germline. This CDR3 is CASSPAGTGFGGGELFF. CDR3 nucleotides: TGCGCCAGCAGCCCGGCCGGGACAGGGTTTGGTGGCGGGGAGCTGTTTTTT. The full variable domain, completed using reference TRBV5-1 and TRBJ2-2, is KAGVTQTPRYLIKTRGQQVTLSCSPISGHRSVSWYQQTPGQGLQFLFEYFSETQRNKGNFPGRFSGRQFSNSRSEMNVSTLELGDSALYLCASSPAGTGFGGGELFFGEGSRLTVL.

V is TRBV7-3 and J is TRBJ1-1; TRBD1 aligns across 10 bases. V was pared by 5 bases and J by 12 bases, with 12 bases of the junction left unmatched. The CDR3 is 14 residues long. Germline loops: CDR1 SGHTA, CDR2 FQGTGA. This CDR3 is CASSPRVGQGMTFF. DNA of the CDR3: TGTGCCAGCAGCCCCCGCGTGGGACAGGGGATGACTTTCTTT.

The chain is built from TRBV11-1 and TRBJ1-2; weak D call: TRBD1 (5 bases). Germline-derived CDR1 and CDR2 are SGHAT and FQDESV (reference sequence). V gave up 5 bases and J gave up 5 bases, with 15 bases separating them. The CDR3 length is 14 residues. CDR3 sequence (DNA): TGTGCCAGCAGCCCAGGGTCAGGGTCTTATGGCTACACCTTC. Encoded protein: CASSPGSGSYGYTF.

This chain joins TRBV19 and TRBJ2-4, with D maybe TRBD2 (5 bases). The germline V gene has CDR1 LNHDA and CDR2 SQIVND (reference sequence). The CDR3 sequence is 12 residues long. V lost 8 bases and J 2 bases, leaving 7 bases between the germline ends. The CDR3 loop is CASRGTKNIQYF. The CDR3 nucleotides are TGTGCCAGTCGAGGGACCAAAAACATTCAGTACTTC.

The J gene is TRBJ2-1, the V gene TRBV10-1, with a weak D call TRBD1 (6 bases). The germline V and J ends were trimmed by 2 bases and 6 bases, with 11 bases remaining between them. This CDR3 is 14 amino acids long. Germline V gene data show CDR1 as WNHNN and CDR2 as SYGVQD (reference sequence). This chain's CDR3 is CASSEGGSLNEQFF. The CDR3 DNA reads TGCGCCAGCAGTGAGGGGGGCTCTCTCAATGAGCAGTTCTTC.

This clone was counted a few times. This chain uses TRBV28 with TRBJ2-5, with D uncertain. This CDR3 is 12 amino acids long. Per the germline V gene, CDR1 is MDHEN and CDR2 is SYDVKM. V gave up 7 bases and J gave up 5 bases, with 11 bases separating them. The CDR3: CASMESSETQYF. CDR3 nucleotides: TGTGCCAGCATGGAGTCATCGGAGACCCAGTACTTC.

The rearrangement links TRBV18 to TRBJ1-5, with 9 bases lining up with TRBD1. CDR1 and CDR2 (germline): KGHSH, LQKENI. The ends lost 3 bases at V and 4 bases at J; junction bases unmatched: 4. The CDR3 extends over 15 amino acids. The CDR3: CASSPRTGENQPQHF. The CDR3 DNA reads TGTGCCAGCTCACCTCGGACAGGGGAAAATCAGCCCCAGCATTTT.

The chain couples TRBV28 to TRBJ2-1; a possible D gene is TRBD1 (5 bases). Germline V gene data show CDR1 as MDHEN and CDR2 as SYDVKM. Trimming removed 3 bases at V and 8 bases at J, with 14 bases between. The CDR3 totals 14 residues. As DNA, the CDR3 is TGTGCCAGCAGTTTCAATCAGGGTCGAGATGAGCAGTTCTTC. This gives the protein CASSFNQGRDEQFF.

CDR3 residues: CASSYTGTTTGEQFF. As DNA, the CDR3 is TGTGCCAGCAGTTATACAGGGACCACGACCGGTGAGCAGTTCTTC. The J gene is TRBJ2-1, the V gene TRBV7-3; weak D call: TRBD1 (6 bases). The CDR3 length is 15 residues. Germline V gene sequence: CDR1 SGHTA, CDR2 FQGTGA. V lost 6 bases and J 9 bases, leaving 21 bases between the germline ends.

The CDR3 sequence: CSVEIPGGEQYF. The CDR3 nucleotides read TGCAGCGTTGAGATACCGGGGGGGGAGCAGTACTTC. The chain links TRBV29-1 to TRBJ2-7, with TRBD2 identical over 8 bases. Germline values: CDR1 SQVTM, CDR2 ANQGSEA. The CDR3 loop spans 12 amino acids. The ends lost 3 bases at V and 7 bases at J; junction bases unmatched: 5.

This chain joins TRBV2 and TRBJ1-2; TRBD1 matches 7 bases. The J segment lost 2 bases and the V segment lost 5 bases, leaving 5 bases of the junction unmatched. The CDR3 runs 14 residues. Germline V lookup: CDR1 SNHLY, CDR2 FYNNEI. CDR3 region: CASSLGTENYGYTF. The CDR3 bases are TGTGCCAGCAGTCTCGGGACAGAGAACTATGGCTACACCTTC.

The rearrangement uses TRBV6-5 and TRBJ1-4; no firm D call. This CDR3 comprises 15 residues. V was pared by 6 bases and J by 8 bases, with 19 bases between. Germline V gene data show CDR1 as MNHEY and CDR2 as SVGAGI. DNA of the CDR3: TGTGCCAGCAGCCCTGTTGGAGGGTCCAAGGAAAAACTGTTTTTT. Its translation: CASSPVGGSKEKLFF.

The gene calls are TRBV27 and TRBJ2-5, with a tentative D call TRBD2 (7 bases). Germline V gene lookup returns CDR1 MNHEY and CDR2 SMNVEV (reference sequence). This CDR3 has 14 amino acids. The V gene lost 3 bases and the J gene lost 5 bases, with 13 bases spanning the gap. Written as DNA, the CDR3 is TGTGCCAGCAGTTTTTCGGGGGGCGCTGAGACCCAGTACTTC. It translates to CASSFSGGAETQYF.